The 31 T cell receptor beta chains presented below share a single source sample, sequenced in a study of blood T cell repertoires in COVID-19 (dated by TCRdb to the early 2020s). The library was prepared using the immunoSEQ multiplex PCR assay. The immuneACCESS repertoire file appears here via TCRdb, limited to in-frame rearrangements. These files lack a portion of the clones; in checked studies, under half of the deficit traces to unresolved V genes, and the cause of the others is not known. This sample gives about 190,000 clones in total; 80% to 90% of them show up just once. The ten largest clones take up 1.1% of the sample. The sample consisted of peripheral blood. These receptors all stem from a young man with acute or convalescent COVID-19.

V is TRBV7-3 and J is TRBJ2-1; 7 nucleotides match TRBD2. The V and J ends lost 1 base and 9 bases, in that order; junction bases with no gene match: 9. The CDR3 consists of 15 residues. Germline V gene sequence: CDR1 SGHTA, CDR2 FQGTGA. In DNA, the CDR3 is TGTGCCAGCAGCTTAATGGCGGGAGTCTCCACTGAGCAGTTCTTC. It encodes CASSLMAGVSTEQFF.

This clone was counted a single time. The rearrangement links TRBV6-5 to TRBJ2-7; 8 bases are shared with TRBD1. Germline loops: CDR1 MNHEY, CDR2 SVGAGI. This CDR3 spans 15 amino acids. V lost 7 bases to trimming and J lost 4 bases; unmatched junction nucleotides: 12. The CDR3: CASTRSRTGNYEQYF. CDR3 nucleotides: TGTGCCAGCACCCGATCGAGGACAGGGAATTACGAGCAGTACTTC.

This clone showed up just once. The rearrangement links TRBV6-5 to TRBJ2-5; TRBD2 is a possible D gene (5 bases). Germline V gives CDR1 MNHEY, CDR2 SVGAGI. Trimming took off 8 bases at V and 4 bases at J, with 14 bases between the two ends. This CDR3 has 13 amino acids. CDR3 amino acids: CASRRTRLETQYF. In DNA form, the CDR3 reads TGTGCCAGCCGCAGGACTCGGTTAGAGACCCAGTACTTC.

The chain links TRBV2 to TRBJ1-4; TRBD1 aligns across 8 bases. CDR1 is SNHLY, CDR2 FYNNEI, per germline. The J segment lost 8 bases and the V segment lost 6 bases, leaving 8 bases of the junction unmatched. The CDR3 runs to 14 residues. CDR3 residues: CASSRDRGSEKLFF. Written as DNA, the CDR3 is TGTGCCAGCAGCCGAGACAGGGGTAGCGAAAAACTGTTTTTT.

This chain uses TRBV10-1 with TRBJ2-3; 13 bases agree with TRBD2. V dropped 5 bases and J dropped 3; count of bases not matched to a gene: 5. Germline V gene data show CDR1 as WNHNN and CDR2 as SYGVQD (reference sequence). The CDR3 is 16 amino acids. The CDR3 reads CASSYGTSGNTDTQYF. The CDR3 DNA reads TGCGCCAGCAGTTACGGGACTAGCGGGAATACAGATACGCAGTATTTT.

The CDR3: CASSPPVRGEAFF. Here the CDR3 DNA reads TGTGCCAGCAGTCCCCCGGTAAGGGGTGAAGCTTTCTTT. The chain uses TRBV6-5 and TRBJ1-1; possibly TRBD1 for D (5 bases). This CDR3 has 13 residues. CDR1 is MNHEY, CDR2 SVGAGI, per germline. Between the trimmed V and J ends, which lost 5 bases and 7 bases, there was a span of 14 bases.

The genes are TRBV4-2 and TRBJ2-7; D uncertain. Germline V gene sequence: CDR1 LGHNA, CDR2 YNFKEQ. V lost 1 base, J lost 1 base, and 11 bases lay in between. This CDR3 spans 15 amino acids. The chain's CDR3 is CASSQVNSRSYEQYF. CDR3 DNA: TGTGCCAGCAGCCAAGTAAACAGCAGATCCTACGAGCAGTACTTC.

In DNA form, the CDR3 reads TGTGCCTGGAGTGTACACTGGGCTAACGAGCAGTACTTC. Amino acid sequence: CAWSVHWANEQYF. The chain recombines TRBV30 with TRBJ2-7; D remains unclear. This CDR3 contains 13 residues. The V gene lost 0 bases and the J gene lost 5 bases, with 11 bases spanning the gap. The germline gives CDR1 GTSNPN, CDR2 SVGIG (reference sequence).

The chain links TRBV6-5 to TRBJ1-5; the D gene is possibly TRBD1 (6 bases). V lost 5 bases and J lost 7, with 18 bases in between. CDR1 is MNHEY and CDR2 is SVGAGI in the germline V gene. CDR3 length equals 15 residues. The CDR3 DNA is TGTGCCAGCAGTCCTACTGACAGGAGGACGCAGCCCCAGCATTTT. Residues: CASSPTDRRTQPQHF.

The genes are TRBV10-1 and TRBJ2-2; 12 bases are shared with TRBD2. Trimming at V came to 6 bases and at J to 3 bases, leaving 2 bases not matched to a gene. The length of the CDR3 is 15 residues. The germline V gene encodes CDR1 WNHNN and CDR2 SYGVQD (reference sequence). CDR3 amino acids: CASSRTSGDTGELFF. In nucleotides, the CDR3 is TGCGCCAGCAGCAGGACTAGCGGGGACACCGGGGAGCTGTTTTTT.

CDR3 sequence (DNA): TGTGCCAGCAGTACCCAGGGTCTGCCCCCCTACTACGAGCAGTACTTC. It specifies CASSTQGLPPYYEQYF. This chain uses TRBV28 with TRBJ2-7; TRBD1 is a possible D gene (5 bases). Germline V gene sequence: CDR1 MDHEN, CDR2 SYDVKM. The CDR3 has 16 amino acids. The germline V and J ends were trimmed by 5 bases and 3 bases, with 20 bases remaining between them.

V usage is TRBV7-9 and J usage is TRBJ1-1; D gene unclear. Germline values: CDR1 SEHNR, CDR2 FQNEAQ (reference sequence). The CDR3 covers 11 residues. V lost 7 bases and J lost 9, with 12 bases in between. DNA of the CDR3: TGTGCCAGCACCCTCAGTCTTCAAGCTTTCTTT. It translates to CASTLSLQAFF.

The J gene is TRBJ1-6, the V gene TRBV7-6; D unclear. V lost 3 bases and J lost 7, with 7 bases in between. The V gene's germline CDR1 is SGHVS and CDR2 FNYEAQ. The CDR3 covers 13 residues. CDR3 residues: CASSFEYNSPLHF. The CDR3 nucleotides read TGTGCCAGCAGCTTCGAGTACAATTCACCCCTCCACTTT.

This sequence joins TRBV12-3 or TRBV12-4 and TRBJ2-5; D remains unclear. Trimming stripped 3 bases from V and 4 bases from J, with 3 bases between. This CDR3 is 11 amino acids long. CDR3: CASSFRETQYF. DNA for the CDR3: TGTGCCAGCAGTTTTAGAGAGACCCAGTACTTC.

The V call is TRBV18, the J call TRBJ2-4; TRBD1 aligns across 9 bases. This CDR3 region has 13 residues. CDR1 and CDR2 (germline): KGHSH, LQKENI. V trimming: 2 bases; J trimming: 10 bases; junction bases outside the gene matches: 3. CDR3 in DNA: TGTGCCAGCTCACCAGGGACAGGGAGAATTCAGTACTTC. It codes for CASSPGTGRIQYF. Complete variable domain (other parts from reference TRBV18 and TRBJ2-4): NAGVMQNPRHLVRRRGQEARLRCSPMKGHSHVYWYRQLPEEGLKFMVYLQKENIIDESGMPKERFSAEFPKEGPSILRIQQVVRGDSAAYFCASSPGTGRIQYFGAGTRLSVL.

The chain joins TRBV19 to TRBJ1-5; 8 bases align to TRBD1. Germline lookup yields CDR1 LNHDA and CDR2 SQIVND (reference sequence). The CDR3 runs to 15 residues. The trim removed 5 bases at V and 4 bases at J, leaving 7 bases unmatched. Here the CDR3 DNA reads TGTGCCAGTAGTGTTGGACAGGGCTTGAATCAGCCCCAGCATTTT. The encoded protein is CASSVGQGLNQPQHF.

CDR3 in DNA: TGTGCCAGCAAAAACAGGGGGGACAACACTGAAGCTTTCTTT. It translates to CASKNRGDNTEAFF. This sequence joins TRBV6-5 and TRBJ1-1, with 8 positions matching TRBD1. The CDR3 length is 14 residues. V was pared by 7 bases and J by 2 bases, with 6 bases of the junction left unmatched. Germline V gene sequence: CDR1 MNHEY, CDR2 SVGAGI.

This rearrangement joins TRBV19 to TRBJ2-7; TRBD2 might be the D (5 bases). CDR3 length: 11 amino acids. V was trimmed by 3 bases and J by 12 bases, leaving 12 bases between them. Germline V gives CDR1 LNHDA, CDR2 SQIVND (reference sequence). In DNA, the CDR3 is TGTGCCAGTAGTATGGGAACGCGGGTGTACTTC. Protein product: CASSMGTRVYF.

The V and J genes are TRBV28 and TRBJ1-1; D is unclear. This CDR3 contains 14 residues. CDR1 and CDR2 from the germline V gene are MDHEN and SYDVKM. Trimming stripped 7 bases from V and 1 base from J, with 13 bases between. The CDR3 spells CASTPRRTNTEAFF. The CDR3 nucleotides read TGTGCCAGCACCCCAAGGAGGACGAACACTGAAGCTTTCTTT.

In DNA, the CDR3 is TGTGCCAGCAGTCTGCACAGGGGGCGGGAGACCCAGTACTTC. It specifies CASSLHRGRETQYF. The rearrangement links TRBV6-5 to TRBJ2-5, with TRBD1 matching over 9 bases. The trim removed 5 bases at V and 5 bases at J, leaving 6 bases unmatched. This CDR3 has 14 residues. The germline CDR1 and CDR2 sequences are MNHEY and SVGAGI.

This rearrangement joins TRBV5-1 to TRBJ1-2, with TRBD1 identical over 9 bases. The germline gives CDR1 SGHRS, CDR2 YFSETQ. The junction had 2 bases not matched to a gene; V was cut back by 0 bases and J by 2 bases. This CDR3 is 15 amino acids long. The CDR3 DNA sequence: TGCGCCAGCAGCTTGGCCGGGACAGGGAACTATGGCTACACCTTC. Translation: CASSLAGTGNYGYTF.

The chain couples TRBV30 to TRBJ1-1; no clear D. The CDR3 sequence is 11 residues long. Germline assignment: CDR1 GTSNPN and CDR2 SVGIG (reference sequence). Trimming stripped 5 bases from V and 4 bases from J, with 8 bases between. CDR3 loop: CAWGRSTEAFF. CDR3 nucleotides: TGTGCCTGGGGAAGGAGCACTGAAGCTTTCTTT.

The V call is TRBV5-1, the J call TRBJ2-1; possible D gene TRBD2, 5 bases. The germline V gene encodes CDR1 SGHRS and CDR2 YFSETQ. V lost 0 bases to trimming and J lost 3 bases, with 7 bases between them. This CDR3 region has 14 residues. The CDR3 region has the DNA TGCGCCAGCAGCTTGGAAACTAGCTACAATGAGCAGTTCTTC. Translating gives CASSLETSYNEQFF.

Only one count was recorded for this clone. V gene TRBV6-5 combines with J gene TRBJ1-1; 7 bases agree with TRBD1. CDR1 MNHEY and CDR2 SVGAGI come from the germline V gene. Unmatched junction bases numbered 11, after V lost 9 bases and J lost 4 bases. This CDR3 has 14 residues. The CDR3 DNA is TGTGCCAGAACGAAGTCCGCAGGGGGCACTGAAGCTTTCTTT. This gives the protein CARTKSAGGTEAFF.

The V gene is TRBV5-1, the J gene TRBJ2-5, with D tentatively TRBD1 (7 bases). The germline V gene has CDR1 SGHRS and CDR2 YFSETQ. The V gene lost 3 bases and the J gene lost 1 base, with 13 bases spanning the gap. The CDR3 runs to 15 residues. CDR3 protein: CASSSGDRSQETQYF. The CDR3, as DNA: TGCGCCAGCAGCTCGGGGGACAGAAGCCAAGAGACCCAGTACTTC.

This rearrangement joins TRBV7-9 to TRBJ1-2; 7 bases are shared with TRBD1. CDR1 and CDR2 (germline): SEHNR, FQNEAQ (reference sequence). The trim removed 4 bases at V and 8 bases at J, leaving 7 bases unmatched. The CDR3 consists of 13 residues. Here the CDR3 reads CASSSDRVIGYTF. Here the CDR3 DNA reads TGTGCCAGCAGCTCCGACAGGGTAATAGGCTACACCTTC. Variable domain in full (rest from reference TRBV7-9 and TRBJ1-2): DTGVSQNPRHKITKRGQNVTFRCDPISEHNRLYWYRQTLGQGPEFLTYFQNEAQLEKSRLLSDRFSAERPKGSFSTLEIQRTEQGDSAMYLCASSSDRVIGYTFGSGTRLTVV.

The chain is built from TRBV28 and TRBJ2-1; TRBD1 might be the D (5 bases). Germline V gives CDR1 MDHEN, CDR2 SYDVKM. V was clipped by 9 bases and J by 7 bases, with 16 bases between them. This CDR3 has 13 amino acids. CDR3 sequence: CASKVAGRNEQFF. The CDR3 DNA follows: TGTGCCAGTAAGGTGGCAGGGCGGAATGAGCAGTTCTTC.

The chain couples TRBV18 to TRBJ2-3, with D hard to call. Germline V lookup: CDR1 KGHSH, CDR2 LQKENI. Trimming removed 6 bases at V and 0 bases at J, with 10 bases between. The CDR3 is 14 amino acids. In nucleotides, the CDR3 is TGTGCCAGCTCCCCCAAAGCTAGCACAGATACGCAGTATTTT. Protein sequence: CASSPKASTDTQYF.

The genes are TRBV3-1 (or the pseudogene TRBV3-2) and TRBJ2-7; no definite D call. The CDR3 has 14 residues. CDR1 is LGHDT and CDR2 is YNNKEL in the germline V gene (reference sequence). V was cut by 4 bases and J by 2 bases, with 12 bases left in between. The CDR3 loop is CASSRILFPYEQYF. CDR3 DNA: TGTGCCAGCAGCCGTATCCTCTTCCCCTACGAGCAGTACTTC.

The chain is built from TRBV13 and TRBJ2-3, with 9 bases matching TRBD2. The J segment lost 3 bases and the V segment lost 0 bases, leaving 1 base of the junction unmatched. There are 15 residues in the CDR3. CDR1 is PRHDT, CDR2 FYEKMQ, per germline (reference sequence). The CDR3 bases are TGTGCCAGCAGCTTAGGGCTAGCGGGAACAGATACGCAGTATTTT. Its translation: CASSLGLAGTDTQYF.

The sample holds one count of this clone. CDR3 sequence reads: CASSQWSGGSMNTEAFF. The CDR3 coding sequence is TGTGCCAGCAGCCAGTGGAGCGGCGGATCAATGAACACTGAAGCTTTCTTT. This chain uses TRBV3-1 (or the pseudogene TRBV3-2) with TRBJ1-1; D remains ambiguous. The CDR3 contains 17 residues. V was trimmed by 3 bases and J by 0 bases, leaving 17 bases between them. Germline V CDR1 and CDR2: LGHDT, YNNKEL (reference sequence).